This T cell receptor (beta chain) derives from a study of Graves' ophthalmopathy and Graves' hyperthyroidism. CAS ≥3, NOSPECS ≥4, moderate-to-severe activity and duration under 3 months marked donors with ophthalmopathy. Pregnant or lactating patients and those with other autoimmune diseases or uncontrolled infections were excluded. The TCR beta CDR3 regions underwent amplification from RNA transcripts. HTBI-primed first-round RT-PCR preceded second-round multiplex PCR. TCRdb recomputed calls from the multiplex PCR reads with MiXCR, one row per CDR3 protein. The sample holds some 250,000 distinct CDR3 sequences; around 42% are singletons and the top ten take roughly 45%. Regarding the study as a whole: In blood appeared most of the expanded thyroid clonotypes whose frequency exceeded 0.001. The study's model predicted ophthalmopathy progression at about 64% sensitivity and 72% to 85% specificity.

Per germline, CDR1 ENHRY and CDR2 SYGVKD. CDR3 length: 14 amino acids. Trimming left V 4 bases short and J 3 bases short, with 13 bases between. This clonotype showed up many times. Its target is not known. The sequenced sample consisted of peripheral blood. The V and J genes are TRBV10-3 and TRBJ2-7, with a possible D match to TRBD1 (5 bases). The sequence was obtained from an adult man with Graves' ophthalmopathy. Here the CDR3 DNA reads TGTGCCATCAGTGTGGGGTCTCAGGGCTACGAGCAGTACTTC. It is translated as CAISVGSQGYEQYF.